The T cell receptor beta chain under discussion was sequenced for a study of T cells in Graves' hyperthyroidism and ophthalmopathy. General study points: In the analysis, a 13 V-J model separated ophthalmopathy from stable hyperthyroidism.

TCR beta CDR3 region amplification was performed from RNA transcripts. An initial round of RT-PCR targeting the TCR CDR3 relied on the HTBI primer set. TCRdb reprocessed the multiplex PCR reads with MiXCR, giving one entry per CDR3 protein. The repertoire holds about 50,000 distinct CDR3 sequences, with less than 50% as singletons. Notes on this clonotype: Its antigen is not known.

Exclusion of a patient resulted from uncontrolled infection, other autoimmune disease, pregnancy or lactation. Diagnosis rested on symptoms, serum thyroxine and TRAb, thyroid ultrasound, and orbital computed tomography. It was over 9.5 ml of fresh peripheral blood that supplied the PBMCs. Sequenced material: blood. This sequence originates from a woman aged 25 to 39 with Graves' ophthalmopathy.

The CDR3 DNA sequence: TGTGCCACTCCCGCTAGCCCCTACGCTGCTGGCACAGGGAGCTATGGCTACACCTTC. Protein: CATPASPYAAGTGSYGYTF. The chain links TRBV7-4 to TRBJ1-2; D is possibly TRBD1 (6 bases). The V and J ends lost 10 bases and 4 bases respectively, with 34 bases between them. The germline CDR1 and CDR2 sequences are SGHVT and SQSDAQ. This CDR3 is built from 19 residues.